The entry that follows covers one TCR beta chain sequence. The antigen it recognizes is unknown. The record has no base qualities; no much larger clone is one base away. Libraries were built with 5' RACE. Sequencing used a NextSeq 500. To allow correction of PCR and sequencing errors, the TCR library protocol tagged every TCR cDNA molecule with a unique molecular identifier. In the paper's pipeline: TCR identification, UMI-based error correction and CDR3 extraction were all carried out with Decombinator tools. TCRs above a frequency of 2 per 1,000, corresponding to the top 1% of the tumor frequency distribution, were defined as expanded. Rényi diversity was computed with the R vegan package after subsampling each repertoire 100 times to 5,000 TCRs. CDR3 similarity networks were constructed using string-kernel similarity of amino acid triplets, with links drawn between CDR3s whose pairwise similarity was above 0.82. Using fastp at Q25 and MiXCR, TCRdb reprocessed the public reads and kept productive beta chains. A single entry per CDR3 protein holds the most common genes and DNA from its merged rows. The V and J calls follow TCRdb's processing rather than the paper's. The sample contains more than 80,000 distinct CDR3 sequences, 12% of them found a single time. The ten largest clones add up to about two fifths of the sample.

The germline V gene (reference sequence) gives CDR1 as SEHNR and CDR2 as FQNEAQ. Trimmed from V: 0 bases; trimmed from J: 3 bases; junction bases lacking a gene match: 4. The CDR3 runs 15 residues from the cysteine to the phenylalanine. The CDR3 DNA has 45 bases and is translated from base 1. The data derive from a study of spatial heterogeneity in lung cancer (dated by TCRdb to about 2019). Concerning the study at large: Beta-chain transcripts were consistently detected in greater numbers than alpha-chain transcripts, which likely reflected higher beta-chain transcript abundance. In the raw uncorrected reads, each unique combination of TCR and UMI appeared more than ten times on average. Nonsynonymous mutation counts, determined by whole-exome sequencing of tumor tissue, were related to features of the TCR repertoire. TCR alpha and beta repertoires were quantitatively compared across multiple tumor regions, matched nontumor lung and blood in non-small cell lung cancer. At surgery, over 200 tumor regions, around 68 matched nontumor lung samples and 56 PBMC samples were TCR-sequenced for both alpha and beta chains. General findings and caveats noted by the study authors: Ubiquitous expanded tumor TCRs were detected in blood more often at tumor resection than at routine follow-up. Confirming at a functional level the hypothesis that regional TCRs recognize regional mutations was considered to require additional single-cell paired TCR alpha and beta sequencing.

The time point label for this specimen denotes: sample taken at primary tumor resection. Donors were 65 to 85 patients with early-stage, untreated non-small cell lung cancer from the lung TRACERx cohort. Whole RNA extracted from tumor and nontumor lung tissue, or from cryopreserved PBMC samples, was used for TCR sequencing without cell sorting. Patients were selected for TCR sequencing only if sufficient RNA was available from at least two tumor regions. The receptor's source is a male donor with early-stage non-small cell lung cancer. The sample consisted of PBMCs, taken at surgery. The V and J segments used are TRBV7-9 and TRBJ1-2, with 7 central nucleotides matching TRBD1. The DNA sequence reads TGTGCCAGCAGCTTAGCAGGGGGCGGTTACTATGGCTACACCTTC. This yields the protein CASSLAGGGYYGYTF.